The 8 T cell receptor beta chains presented below share a single source sample, sequenced in a study of cytotoxic CD8 clonotypes in ibrutinib-treated CLL. Some clones are missing from TCRdb's copy, which holds only in-frame ones; the method was immunoSEQ multiplex PCR. The sample includes more than 140,000 clones, 77% seen only once; the top ten take approximately 30%. Here the sequenced sample was PBMCs, taken after 12 months of ibrutinib treatment. These receptors came from a human donor with chronic lymphocytic leukemia.

This clone was recorded a few times. The chain has TRBV20-1 and TRBJ1-1; no reliable D call. The CDR3 is made up of 11 amino acids. V was shortened by 5 bases and J by 1 base, with 5 bases between the two germline ends. Germline V CDR1 and CDR2: DFQATT, SNEGSKA (reference sequence). The CDR3 region is CSAQWNTEAFF. The CDR3 bases are TGCAGTGCTCAGTGGAACACTGAAGCTTTCTTT.

J is TRBJ2-3 and V is TRBV7-9; maybe TRBD2 (5 bases). The CDR3 runs 12 residues. The germline V gene encodes CDR1 SEHNR and CDR2 FQNEAQ (reference sequence). V lost 3 bases and J lost 6, with 7 bases in between. The CDR3 DNA follows: TGTGCCAGCAGCTTCGCTAGCGATACGCAGTATTTT. Translated, it gives CASSFASDTQYF.

CDR3 amino acids: CASSSGYTGELFF. In nucleotides, the CDR3 is TGTGCCAGCAGCTCCGGGTACACCGGGGAGCTGTTTTTT. The chain joins TRBV7-3 to TRBJ2-2; D unresolved. The CDR3 extends over 13 amino acids. Germline V gene lookup returns CDR1 SGHTA and CDR2 FQGTGA. Trimming took off 4 bases at V and 3 bases at J, with 6 bases between the two ends. The full variable domain, its missing parts supplied by reference TRBV7-3 and TRBJ2-2, is GAGVSQTPSNKVTEKGKYVELRCDPISGHTALYWYRQSLGQGPEFLIYFQGTGAADDSGLPNDRFFAVRPEGSVSTLKIQRTERGDSAVYLCASSSGYTGELFFGEGSRLTVL.

This chain uses TRBV9 with TRBJ1-1; weak D call: TRBD1 (6 bases). Germline loops: CDR1 SGDLS, CDR2 YYNGEE. The length of the CDR3 is 16 residues. Trimming shortened V by 3 bases and J by 0 bases, and 15 bases separated the two germline ends. CDR3 loop: CASSAKTGTMNTEAFF. The CDR3, as DNA: TGTGCCAGCAGCGCCAAAACAGGGACCATGAACACTGAAGCTTTCTTT.

The chain employs TRBV5-6 and TRBJ1-4; D unclear. Trimming stripped 1 base from V and 8 bases from J, with 15 bases between. Germline loops: CDR1 SGHDT, CDR2 YYEEEE. The CDR3 consists of 15 residues. CDR3 bases: TGTGCCAGCAGCTTGCGAGGAGGAGGTTTCGAAAAACTGTTTTTT. It codes for CASSLRGGGFEKLFF.

The chain links TRBV10-1 to TRBJ2-3; perhaps D is TRBD1 or TRBD2 (5 bases each). The CDR3 loop spans 16 amino acids. CDR1 WNHNN and CDR2 SYGVQD come from the germline V gene (reference sequence). V was cut by 6 bases and J by 3 bases, with 19 bases left in between. CDR3 bases: TGCGCCAGCAGCGGTTCGGGAAGGGGCGGGACAGATACGCAGTATTTT. Translating it yields CASSGSGRGGTDTQYF.

V and J are TRBV10-3 and TRBJ1-5; 8 bases align to TRBD1. Trimming took 8 bases from V and 1 from J; bases not matched to a gene: 1. The CDR3 has 13 residues. Looked up from germline, CDR1 is ENHRY and CDR2 is SYGVKD. The CDR3 region is CAIGQGSNQPQHF. The CDR3 DNA reads TGTGCCATCGGACAGGGCAGCAATCAGCCCCAGCATTTT.

This clone was recorded only once. The chain couples TRBV6-5 to TRBJ1-1, with 10 bases fitting TRBD1. V shed 8 bases and J 11 bases; nucleotides not matched to a gene: 11. The CDR3 loop spans 13 amino acids. The germline V gene has CDR1 MNHEY and CDR2 SVGAGI. In DNA, the CDR3 is TGTGCCAGCTACCTAGGGACAGGGGTGGAGGCTTTCTTT. Amino acids: CASYLGTGVEAFF.